Listed here are 27 T cell receptor beta chains from one sample, sequenced in a study of blood T cell repertoires in COVID-19. Assay used: immunoSEQ multiplex PCR; TCRdb lists only in-frame clones, some missing. The sample consists of 200,000 to 250,000 clones, 90% to 95% of them appearing once. The source material was peripheral blood. Receptors were obtained from a young man with acute or convalescent COVID-19.

The chain has TRBV6-1 and TRBJ1-6, with D maybe TRBD1 (5 bases). V dropped 2 bases and J dropped 10 bases, with 15 bases sitting between them. The germline gives CDR1 MNHNS, CDR2 SASEGT. The CDR3 is made up of 15 amino acids. The CDR3 DNA follows: TGTGCCAGCAGTGAACAGGTGCTAAGGGGATCACCCCTCCACTTT. Translation: CASSEQVLRGSPLHF.

This clone was detected once. The chain recombines TRBV5-1 with TRBJ2-1; TRBD2 matches at 9 bases. The ends lost 4 bases at V and 5 bases at J; junction bases unmatched: 7. The CDR3 runs to 15 residues. Germline loops: CDR1 SGHRS, CDR2 YFSETQ. The CDR3 is CASSLTSGANNEQFF. The CDR3 bases are TGCGCCAGCAGCCTGACTAGCGGCGCCAACAATGAGCAGTTCTTC. The full variable domain, in which reference TRBV5-1 and TRBJ2-1 provide the parts outside the CDR3, is KAGVTQTPRYLIKTRGQQVTLSCSPISGHRSVSWYQQTPGQGLQFLFEYFSETQRNKGNFPGRFSGRQFSNSRSEMNVSTLELGDSALYLCASSLTSGANNEQFFGPGTRLTVL.

This sequence joins TRBV6-4 and TRBJ1-6; the match to TRBD1 covers 7 bases. V lost 6 bases, J lost 5 bases, and 7 bases stayed unmatched. The CDR3 consists of 15 residues. Germline V gene sequence: CDR1 MRHNA, CDR2 SNTAGT. The CDR3 loop reads CASSFTQGNNSPLHF. The CDR3 DNA follows: TGTGCCAGCAGCTTCACACAGGGGAATAATTCACCCCTCCACTTT.

V is TRBV29-1 and J is TRBJ2-1, with a weak D call TRBD1 (6 bases). With 5 bases removed from V and 1 base from J, the gap between germline ends came to 15 bases. Germline lookup yields CDR1 SQVTM and CDR2 ANQGSEA. This CDR3 spans 15 amino acids. The CDR3 DNA sequence: TGCAGCGTTCAAATGGGGGCAGCGTCCTACAATGAGCAGTTCTTC. This gives the protein CSVQMGAASYNEQFF.

In this sample, this clone turned up once. The chain has TRBV18 and TRBJ1-2; TRBD1 matches 7 bases. Germline CDR1 and CDR2: KGHSH and LQKENI. The CDR3 runs 13 residues. The trim removed 6 bases at V and 3 bases at J, leaving 4 bases unmatched. The CDR3 spells CASSLGQDYGYTF. The CDR3 DNA reads TGTGCCAGCTCCCTAGGACAGGACTATGGCTACACCTTC.

V and J are TRBV4-2 and TRBJ2-2, with 10 bases matching TRBD2. After removal of 3 bases from V and 6 bases from J, the junction contained 13 bases not matched to a gene. Germline values: CDR1 LGHNA, CDR2 YNFKEQ. The CDR3 has 18 amino acids. For the CDR3, the DNA is TGTGCCAGCAGCCATCCCGACGGGGCTAGCGGGGGCCCCGGGGAGCTGTTTTTT. Translating it yields CASSHPDGASGGPGELFF.

This clone was observed once. This rearrangement joins TRBV30 to TRBJ1-5; D not resolved. V lost 0 bases and J 0 bases, leaving 9 bases between the germline ends. This CDR3 spans 15 amino acids. Looked up from germline, CDR1 is GTSNPN and CDR2 is SVGIG (reference sequence). CDR3 region: CAWSVQTHSNQPQHF. For the CDR3, the DNA is TGTGCCTGGAGTGTACAGACCCATAGCAATCAGCCCCAGCATTTT.

The chain combines TRBV28 with TRBJ1-2; D is ambiguous. The CDR3 is 14 residues long. V was pared by 5 bases and J by 0 bases, with 10 bases between. CDR1 and CDR2 (germline): MDHEN, SYDVKM. This CDR3 is CASSLLTTNYGYTF. The CDR3 DNA sequence: TGTGCCAGCAGTCTACTGACAACTAACTATGGCTACACCTTC.

The rearrangement links TRBV11-1 to TRBJ2-7; D not resolved. This CDR3 has 14 residues. Germline assignment: CDR1 SGHAT and CDR2 FQDESV (reference sequence). V lost 5 bases and J lost 1, with 12 bases in between. CDR3 in DNA: TGTGCCAGCAGCCTCAAGAGACATTCCTACGAGCAGTACTTC. This translates into CASSLKRHSYEQYF.

The genes are TRBV5-1 and TRBJ1-1; 7 nucleotides agree with TRBD1. Germline CDR1 and CDR2: SGHRS and YFSETQ. Losses at the gene ends were 4 bases for V and 0 bases for J; bases not matched to a gene: 9. The length of the CDR3 is 16 residues. The CDR3 here is CASSGGQTSLNTEAFF. The CDR3 bases are TGCGCCAGCAGCGGGGGACAGACTAGTTTGAACACTGAAGCTTTCTTT.

The J gene is TRBJ2-2, the V gene TRBV11-2, with 9 bases that match TRBD1. The CDR3 runs to 16 residues. Trimming removed 5 bases from V and 3 bases from J; junction bases left unmatched: 7. In germline, CDR1 is SGHAT, CDR2 FQNNGV. The CDR3 nucleotides are TGTGCCAGCAGCCTTGACCGGACAGGGGACACCGGGGAGCTGTTTTTT. It codes for CASSLDRTGDTGELFF.

This sequence joins TRBV6-5 and TRBJ1-5; TRBD1 agrees at 7 bases. V shed 6 bases and J 4 bases; nucleotides not matched to a gene: 9. CDR3 length: 15 amino acids. From germline, CDR1 is MNHEY and CDR2 SVGAGI. CDR3 amino acids: CASSSQGQVNQPQHF. In DNA form, the CDR3 reads TGTGCCAGCAGCAGCCAAGGACAGGTTAATCAGCCCCAGCATTTT.

The rearrangement uses TRBV28 and TRBJ2-1; 10 nucleotides line up with TRBD1. V lost 3 bases to trimming and J lost 1 base; unmatched junction nucleotides: 3. The germline V gene encodes CDR1 MDHEN and CDR2 SYDVKM. The CDR3 runs to 16 residues. The CDR3 DNA reads TGTGCCAGCAGTTTTACGGGACAGGGGTCCTACAATGAGCAGTTCTTC. It translates to CASSFTGQGSYNEQFF.

The genes are TRBV27 and TRBJ2-1; 11 bases map to TRBD2. J was trimmed by 12 bases and V by 3 bases; bases with no gene match: 7. This CDR3 comprises 14 residues. The germline gives CDR1 MNHEY, CDR2 SMNVEV (reference sequence). The DNA for the CDR3 is TGTGCCAGCAGTTTGGGGACTAGCGGTTTCGGGCAGTTCTTC. This codes for CASSLGTSGFGQFF.

To note about this clone: An end of the junction differs from the germline gene, which may be a read error. As DNA, the CDR3 is TGTGCCAGCAGCTTACCCAACCCGGGACTCTCCCACGAGCAGTACTTC. It specifies CASSLPNPGLSHEQYF. The rearrangement uses TRBV7-2 and TRBJ2-7, with TRBD2 as a possible D gene (6 bases). CDR3 length: 16 amino acids. Germline CDR1 is SGHTA and CDR2 is FQGNSA.

This chain uses TRBV5-8 with TRBJ1-5; D possibly corresponds to TRBD1 (5 bases). The CDR3 extends over 17 amino acids. The germline V gene has CDR1 SGHTS and CDR2 YDEGEE. The V end lost 5 bases, the J end lost 0 bases, and 18 bases lay between the germline ends. The CDR3 nucleotides are TGTGCCAGCAGGGCCTCAGGGTGGGGATATAGCAATCAGCCCCAGCATTTT. It translates to CASRASGWGYSNQPQHF.

The V and J genes are TRBV21-1 and TRBJ2-3; TRBD2, as called in the table, went unchecked against the DNA. TRBV21-1 is annotated as a pseudogene. The CDR3 covers 12 residues. In nucleotides, the CDR3 is TGTGCCAGCACCGATCCGGCAGATACGCAGTATTTT. This codes for CASTDPADTQYF.

V is TRBV28 and J is TRBJ1-4; D might be TRBD1 (5 bases). CDR1 and CDR2 (germline): MDHEN, SYDVKM. The ends were cut back, 6 bases at V and 4 bases at J, with 18 bases in the middle. CDR3 length equals 16 residues. CDR3 nucleotides: TGTGCCAGCAGCTCCTATGGCTGGGGCCTTAATGAAAAACTGTTTTTT. It encodes CASSSYGWGLNEKLFF.

The V and J genes are TRBV6-6 and TRBJ2-7, with D possibly TRBD1 on 6 matching bases. The CDR3 is 16 residues long. V lost 3 bases to trimming and J lost 0 bases, with 15 bases between them. CDR1 MNHNY and CDR2 SVGAGI come from the germline V gene (reference sequence). The CDR3 nucleotides read TGTGCCAGCAGTTATACCCCTGCAGGGGACTCCTACGAGCAGTACTTC. The encoded protein is CASSYTPAGDSYEQYF.

In its sample, this clone was seen a few times. The V call is TRBV24-1, the J call TRBJ2-3; no firm D call. V dropped 2 bases and J dropped 2 bases, with 10 bases sitting between them. The CDR3 extends over 15 amino acids. Germline assignment: CDR1 KGHDR and CDR2 SFDVKD. The CDR3 nucleotides read TGTGCCACCAGTGATTCGAGTCGCCTCACAGATACGCAGTATTTT. This sequence encodes CATSDSSRLTDTQYF.

V and J are TRBV3-1 (or the pseudogene TRBV3-2) and TRBJ2-3, with TRBD1 matching 8 bases. Germline loops: CDR1 LGHDT, CDR2 YNNKEL (reference sequence). J gave up 2 bases and V 6 bases, and 4 bases lay outside the gene matches. This CDR3 is built from 14 residues. The DNA for the CDR3 is TGTGCCAGCAGTCAGGGGGCAAACACAGATACGCAGTATTTT. The encoded protein is CASSQGANTDTQYF.

V gene TRBV25-1 combines with J gene TRBJ1-2; D not resolved. Deletions cut 4 bases from V and 4 bases from J, with 4 bases between. The CDR3 is 11 amino acids. Germline lookup yields CDR1 MGHDK and CDR2 SYGVNS. The CDR3 DNA reads TGTGCCAGCAGTGCCGGCTATGGCTACACCTTC. Protein sequence: CASSAGYGYTF.

Here the CDR3 reads CASSFGEGDTPGSNYGYTF. The CDR3 region has the DNA TGCGCCAGCAGCTTTGGAGAGGGGGACACCCCAGGGTCTAACTATGGCTACACCTTC. The rearrangement joins TRBV5-1 to TRBJ1-2; a weak D match, TRBD1 (6 bases). Germline assignment: CDR1 SGHRS and CDR2 YFSETQ. The V gene lost 2 bases and the J gene lost 0 bases, with 23 bases spanning the gap. The CDR3 loop spans 19 amino acids.

The chain employs TRBV9 and TRBJ2-5; 8 bases fit TRBD2. CDR1 is SGDLS, CDR2 YYNGEE, per germline. The trim removed 2 bases at V and 5 bases at J, leaving 17 bases unmatched. The CDR3 has 18 amino acids. The CDR3 DNA is TGTGCCAGCAGCGTCTCAACTAGCGGTAGGGGCCTTCCCGAGACCCAGTACTTC. Encoded protein: CASSVSTSGRGLPETQYF.

This clone has only one observation. The V and J genes are TRBV7-3 and TRBJ2-1, with D unresolved. The germline gives CDR1 SGHTA, CDR2 FQGTGA. V lost 5 bases and J 8 bases, leaving 10 bases between the germline ends. The CDR3 has 12 amino acids. The CDR3 region has the DNA TGTGCCAGCAGCCCCGCAACGGATGAGCAGTTCTTC. Translated: CASSPATDEQFF. The whole variable domain, remainder taken from reference TRBV7-3 and TRBJ2-1, is GAGVSQTPSNKVTEKGKYVELRCDPISGHTALYWYRQSLGQGPEFLIYFQGTGAADDSGLPNDRFFAVRPEGSVSTLKIQRTERGDSAVYLCASSPATDEQFFGPGTRLTVL.

The rearrangement joins TRBV10-1 to TRBJ2-7; 8 nucleotides align to TRBD2. The CDR3 sequence is 15 residues long. The germline V gene has CDR1 WNHNN and CDR2 SYGVQD (reference sequence). After removal of 3 bases from V and 5 bases from J, the junction contained 9 bases not matched to a gene. CDR3 DNA sequence: TGCGCCAGCAGTGATTATTCGGGAGGGCCAAACGAGCAGTACTTC. Translated, it gives CASSDYSGGPNEQYF.

This clone came up once. This chain joins TRBV30 and TRBJ1-1; 9 bases line up with TRBD1. Germline lookup yields CDR1 GTSNPN and CDR2 SVGIG (reference sequence). The CDR3 totals 12 residues. The ends lost 8 bases at V and 3 bases at J; junction bases unmatched: 4. The CDR3 DNA reads as TGTGCCATGGGACAGGGTGACACTGAAGCTTTCTTT. Protein: CAMGQGDTEAFF.